This T cell receptor beta chain stems from a study of T cell repertoires in cytomegalovirus infection (dated by TCRdb to about 2019). In the study overall: Because public TCR beta signatures pointed to carriage of CMV infection together with the matching HLA type, the HLA type of each donor mattered for the analysis.

For sequencing, an Illumina HiSeq 1500 was employed. Clones were called with MiXCR by TCRdb after fastp trimmed the public reads at Q25, and only in-frame beta chains were retained. Every entry covers one CDR3 protein and lists the most common genes and DNA from its rows. Present in this sample are a few hundred thousand distinct CDR3 sequences, approximately 25% of which were seen just once. The ten biggest clones cover roughly 13% of the sample. The CDR3 sequence holds 14 residues, the cysteine and phenylalanine included. The DNA shown is the 42-base CDR3, in frame from base 1. Trimming costs V 5 bases and J 4 bases, and their ends lie 12 bases apart. Per the germline V gene, SGHDN is the CDR1 and FVKESK is the CDR2. As regards this clonotype: Its cognate antigen has yet to be identified. The sample holds no much larger clone one base away, and base qualities are not on file.

Beyond this particular receptor, the publication reports: In the ex vivo response, HLA-C-restricted CMV-specific TCR beta clonotypes were dominant, and in two of eight donors the single most frequent clonotype came from this HLA-C-restricted group. In both this cohort and an independent cohort of over 350 donors, the cumulative frequency of public TCR beta family members distinguished carriers of CMV infection plus the relevant HLA type.

In this chain, TRBV14 is recombined with TRBJ2-1; TRBD1 is a possible D gene, resting on 6 matching bases. Sequencing used PBMCs. This sequence originates from a human donor in good health (CMV status not recorded). Some clones in this sample may be carry-over from other donors' samples. The DNA sequence reads TGTGCCAGCAGCGCTCGGGACATATACAATGAGCAGTTCTTC. It is translated as CASSARDIYNEQFF.